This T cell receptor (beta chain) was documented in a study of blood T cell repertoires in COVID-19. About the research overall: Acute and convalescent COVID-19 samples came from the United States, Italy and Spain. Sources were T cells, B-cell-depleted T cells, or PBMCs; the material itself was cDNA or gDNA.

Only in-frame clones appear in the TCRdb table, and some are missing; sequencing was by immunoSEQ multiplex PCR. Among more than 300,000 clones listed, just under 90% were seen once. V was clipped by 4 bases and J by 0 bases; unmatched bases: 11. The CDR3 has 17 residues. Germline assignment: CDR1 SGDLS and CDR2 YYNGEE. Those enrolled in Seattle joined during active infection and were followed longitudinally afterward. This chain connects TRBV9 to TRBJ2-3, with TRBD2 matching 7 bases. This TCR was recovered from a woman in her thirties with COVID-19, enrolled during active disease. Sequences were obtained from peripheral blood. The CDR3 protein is CASSPGTTRFSTDTQYF. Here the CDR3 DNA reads TGTGCCAGCAGCCCCGGGACTACCCGATTTAGCACAGATACGCAGTATTTT.